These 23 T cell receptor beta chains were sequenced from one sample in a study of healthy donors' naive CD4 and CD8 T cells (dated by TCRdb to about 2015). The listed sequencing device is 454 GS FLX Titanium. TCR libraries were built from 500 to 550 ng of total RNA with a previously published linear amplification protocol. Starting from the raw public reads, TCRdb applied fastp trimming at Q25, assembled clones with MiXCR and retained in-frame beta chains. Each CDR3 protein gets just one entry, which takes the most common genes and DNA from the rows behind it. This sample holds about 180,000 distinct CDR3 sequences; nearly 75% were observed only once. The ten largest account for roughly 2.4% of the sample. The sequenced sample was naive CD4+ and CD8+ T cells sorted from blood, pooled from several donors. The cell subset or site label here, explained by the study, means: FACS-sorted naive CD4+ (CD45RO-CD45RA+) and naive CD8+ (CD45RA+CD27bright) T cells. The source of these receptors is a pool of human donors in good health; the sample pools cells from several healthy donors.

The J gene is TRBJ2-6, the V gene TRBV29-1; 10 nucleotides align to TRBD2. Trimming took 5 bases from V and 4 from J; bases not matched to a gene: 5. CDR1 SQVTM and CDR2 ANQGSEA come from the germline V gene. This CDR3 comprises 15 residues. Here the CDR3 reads CSVLGLAEGANVLTF. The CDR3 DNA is TGCAGCGTTTTAGGACTAGCGGAAGGGGCCAACGTCCTGACTTTC.

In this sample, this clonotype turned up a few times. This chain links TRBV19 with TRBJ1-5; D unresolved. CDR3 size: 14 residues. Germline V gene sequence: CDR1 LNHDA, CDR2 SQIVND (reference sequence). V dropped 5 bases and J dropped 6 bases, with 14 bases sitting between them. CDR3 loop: CASSLRKLLQPQHF. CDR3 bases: TGTGCCAGTAGTCTCCGTAAGCTGCTTCAGCCCCAGCATTTT.

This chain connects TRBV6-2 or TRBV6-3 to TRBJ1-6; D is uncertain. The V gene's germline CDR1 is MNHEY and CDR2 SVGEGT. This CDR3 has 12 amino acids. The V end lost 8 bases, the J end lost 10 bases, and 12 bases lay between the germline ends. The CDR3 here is CASRRIGSPLHF. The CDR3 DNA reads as TGTGCCAGCCGCCGTATCGGCTCACCCCTCCACTTT.

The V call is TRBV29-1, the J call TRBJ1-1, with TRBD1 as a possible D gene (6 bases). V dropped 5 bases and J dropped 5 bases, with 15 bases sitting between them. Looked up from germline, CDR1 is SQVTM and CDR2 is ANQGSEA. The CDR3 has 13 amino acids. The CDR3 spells CSVTGTFGTEAFF. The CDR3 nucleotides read TGCAGCGTTACCGGGACATTCGGGACTGAAGCTTTCTTT. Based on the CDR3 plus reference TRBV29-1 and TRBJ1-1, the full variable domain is SAVISQKPSRDICQRGTSLTIQCQVDSQVTMMFWYRQQPGQSLTLIATANQGSEATYESGFVIDKFPISRPNLTFSTLTVSNMSPEDSSIYLCSVTGTFGTEAFFGQGTRLTVV.

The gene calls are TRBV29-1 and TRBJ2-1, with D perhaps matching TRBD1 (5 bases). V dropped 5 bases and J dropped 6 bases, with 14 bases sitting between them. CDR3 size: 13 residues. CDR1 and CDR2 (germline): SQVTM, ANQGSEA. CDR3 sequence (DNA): TGCAGCGTTCCCCTCCCAAGGGGCAATGAGCAGTTCTTC. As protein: CSVPLPRGNEQFF.

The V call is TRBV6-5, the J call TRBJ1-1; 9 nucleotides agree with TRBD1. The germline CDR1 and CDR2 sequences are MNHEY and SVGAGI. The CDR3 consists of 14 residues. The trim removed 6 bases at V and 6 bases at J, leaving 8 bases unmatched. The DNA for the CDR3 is TGTGCCAGCAGACTCCGGGACAGGGAGGCTGAAGCTTTCTTT. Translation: CASRLRDREAEAFF.

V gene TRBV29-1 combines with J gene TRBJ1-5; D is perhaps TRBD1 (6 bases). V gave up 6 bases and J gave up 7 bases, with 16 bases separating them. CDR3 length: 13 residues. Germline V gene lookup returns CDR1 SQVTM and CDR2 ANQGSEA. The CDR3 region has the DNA TGCAGCGTATCGGACAGCCTGGGACAGCCCCAGCATTTT. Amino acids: CSVSDSLGQPQHF.

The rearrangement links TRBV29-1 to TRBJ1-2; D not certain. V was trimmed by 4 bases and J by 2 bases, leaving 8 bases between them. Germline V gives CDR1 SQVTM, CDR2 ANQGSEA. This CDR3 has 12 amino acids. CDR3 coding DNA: TGCAGCGTTGTGCACGGAAACTATGGCTACACCTTC. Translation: CSVVHGNYGYTF.

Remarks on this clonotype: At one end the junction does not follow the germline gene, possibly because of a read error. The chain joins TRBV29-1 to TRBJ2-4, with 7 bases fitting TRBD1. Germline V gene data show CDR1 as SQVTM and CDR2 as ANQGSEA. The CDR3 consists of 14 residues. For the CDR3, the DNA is TGCAGCGTTGCCGGGACAGCATCCAAAAATATTCAGTACTTC. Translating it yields CSVAGTASKNIQYF.

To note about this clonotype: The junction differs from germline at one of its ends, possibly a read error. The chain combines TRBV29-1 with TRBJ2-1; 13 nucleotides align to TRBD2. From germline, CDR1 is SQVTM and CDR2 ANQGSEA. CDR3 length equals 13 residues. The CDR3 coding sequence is TGCAGCGTTGTAGGACTAGCGGGAGCTGAGCAGCTCTTC. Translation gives CSVVGLAGAEQLF.

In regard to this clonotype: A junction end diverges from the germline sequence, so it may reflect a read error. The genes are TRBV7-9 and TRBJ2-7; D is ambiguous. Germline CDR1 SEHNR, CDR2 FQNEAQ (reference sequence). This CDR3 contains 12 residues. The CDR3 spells CANSFSPYEQYF. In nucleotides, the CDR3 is TGTGCCAACAGCTTTAGTCCCTACGAGCAGTACTTC.

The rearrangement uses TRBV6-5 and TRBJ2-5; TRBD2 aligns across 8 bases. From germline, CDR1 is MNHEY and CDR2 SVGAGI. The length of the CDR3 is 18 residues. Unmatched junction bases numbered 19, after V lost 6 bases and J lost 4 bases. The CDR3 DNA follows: TGTGCCAGCAGCATCAGGAGAATAGCGGGGTTTCCAGGAGAGACCCAGTACTTC. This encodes CASSIRRIAGFPGETQYF.

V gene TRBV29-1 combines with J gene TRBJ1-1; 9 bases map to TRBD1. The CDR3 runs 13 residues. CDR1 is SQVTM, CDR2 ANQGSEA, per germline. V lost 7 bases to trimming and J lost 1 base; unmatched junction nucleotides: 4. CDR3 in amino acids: CSAGQGTNTEAFF. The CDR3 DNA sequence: TGCAGCGCTGGACAGGGGACGAACACTGAAGCTTTCTTT.

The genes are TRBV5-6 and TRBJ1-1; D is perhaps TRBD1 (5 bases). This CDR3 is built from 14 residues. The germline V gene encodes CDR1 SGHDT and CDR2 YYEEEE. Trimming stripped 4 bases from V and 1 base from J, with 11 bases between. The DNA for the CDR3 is TGTGCCAGCAGCCCGGGGGTCAGGAACACTGAAGCTTTCTTT. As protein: CASSPGVRNTEAFF.

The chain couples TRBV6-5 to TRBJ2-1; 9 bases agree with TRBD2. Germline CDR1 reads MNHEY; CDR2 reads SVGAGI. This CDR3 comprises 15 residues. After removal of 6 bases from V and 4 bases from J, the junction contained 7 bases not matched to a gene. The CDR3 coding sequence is TGTGCCAGCAGACCTCTAGCGGGGAGATACAATGAGCAGTTCTTC. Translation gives CASRPLAGRYNEQFF.

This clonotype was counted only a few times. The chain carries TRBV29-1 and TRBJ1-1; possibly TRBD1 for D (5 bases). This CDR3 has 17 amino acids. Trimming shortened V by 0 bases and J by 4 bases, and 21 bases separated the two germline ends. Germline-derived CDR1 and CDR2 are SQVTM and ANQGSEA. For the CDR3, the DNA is TGCAGCGTTGAAGAGGGGAGGATGCAGCCCGGGGCCACTGAAGCTTTCTTT. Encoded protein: CSVEEGRMQPGATEAFF.

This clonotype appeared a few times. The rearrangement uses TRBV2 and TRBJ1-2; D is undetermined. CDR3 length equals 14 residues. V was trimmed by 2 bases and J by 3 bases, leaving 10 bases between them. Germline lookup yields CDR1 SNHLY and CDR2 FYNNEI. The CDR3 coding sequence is TGTGCCAGCAGTGAAATGGGGTCGGACTATGGCTACACCTTC. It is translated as CASSEMGSDYGYTF.

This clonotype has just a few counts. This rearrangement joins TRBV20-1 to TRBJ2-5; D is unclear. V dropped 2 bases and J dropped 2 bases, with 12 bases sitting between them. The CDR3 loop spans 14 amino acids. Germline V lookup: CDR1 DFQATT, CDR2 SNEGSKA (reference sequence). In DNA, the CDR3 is TGCAGTGCTAGACCGGCGACTGAACAAGAGACCCAGTACTTC. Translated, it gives CSARPATEQETQYF.

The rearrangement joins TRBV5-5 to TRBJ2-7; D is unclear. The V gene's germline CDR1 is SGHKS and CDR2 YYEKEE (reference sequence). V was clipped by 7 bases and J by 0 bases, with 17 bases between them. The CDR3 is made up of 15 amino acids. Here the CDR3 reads CASGPRWVSSYEQYF. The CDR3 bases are TGTGCCAGCGGACCGAGGTGGGTGAGCTCCTACGAGCAGTACTTC.

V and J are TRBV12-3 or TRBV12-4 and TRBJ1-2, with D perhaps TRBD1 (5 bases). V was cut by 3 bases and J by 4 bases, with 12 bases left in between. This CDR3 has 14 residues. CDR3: CASSFPQGRYGYTF. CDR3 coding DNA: TGTGCCAGCAGTTTCCCCCAGGGTCGCTATGGCTACACCTTC.

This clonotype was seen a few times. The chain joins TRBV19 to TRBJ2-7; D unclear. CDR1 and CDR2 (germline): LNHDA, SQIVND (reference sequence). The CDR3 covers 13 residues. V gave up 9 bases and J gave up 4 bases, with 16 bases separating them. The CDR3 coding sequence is TGTGCCAGCAGCTTGGGGTTGCTGTACGAGCAGTACTTC. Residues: CASSLGLLYEQYF.

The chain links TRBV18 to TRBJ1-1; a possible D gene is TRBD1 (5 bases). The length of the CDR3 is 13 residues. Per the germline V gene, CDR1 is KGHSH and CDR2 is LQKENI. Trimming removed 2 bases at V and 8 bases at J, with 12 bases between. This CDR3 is CASSPGTRLEAFF. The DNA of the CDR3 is TGTGCCAGCTCACCAGGGACCCGCCTGGAAGCTTTCTTT. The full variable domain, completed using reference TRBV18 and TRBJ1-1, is NAGVMQNPRHLVRRRGQEARLRCSPMKGHSHVYWYRQLPEEGLKFMVYLQKENIIDESGMPKERFSAEFPKEGPSILRIQQVVRGDSAAYFCASSPGTRLEAFFGQGTRLTVV.

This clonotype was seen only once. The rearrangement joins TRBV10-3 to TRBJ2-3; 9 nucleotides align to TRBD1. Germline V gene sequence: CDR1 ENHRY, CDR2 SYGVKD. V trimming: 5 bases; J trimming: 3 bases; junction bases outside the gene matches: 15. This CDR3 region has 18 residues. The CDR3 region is CAISISRPGQGFTDTQYF. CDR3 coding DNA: TGTGCCATCAGTATAAGCCGCCCCGGACAGGGGTTTACAGATACGCAGTATTTT.